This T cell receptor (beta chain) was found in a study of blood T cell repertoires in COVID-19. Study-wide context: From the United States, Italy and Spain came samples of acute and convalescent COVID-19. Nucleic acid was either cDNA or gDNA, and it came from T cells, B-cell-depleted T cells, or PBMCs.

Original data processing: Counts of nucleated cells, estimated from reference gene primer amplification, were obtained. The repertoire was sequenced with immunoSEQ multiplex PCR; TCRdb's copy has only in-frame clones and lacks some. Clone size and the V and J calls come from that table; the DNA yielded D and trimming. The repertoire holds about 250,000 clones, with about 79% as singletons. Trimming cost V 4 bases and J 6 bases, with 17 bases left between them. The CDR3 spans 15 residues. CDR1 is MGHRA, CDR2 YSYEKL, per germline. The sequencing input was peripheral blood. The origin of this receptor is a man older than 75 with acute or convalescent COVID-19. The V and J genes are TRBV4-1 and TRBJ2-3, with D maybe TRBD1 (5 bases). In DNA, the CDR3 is TGCGCCAGCAGCCCTACAGGTTCCAAGCAGGATACGCAGTATTTT. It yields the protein CASSPTGSKQDTQYF.